The 9 T cell receptor beta chains below were found in one sample sequenced in a study of tumor T cells in aggressive B-cell lymphoma. Profiled with immunoSEQ multiplex PCR; TCRdb holds only in-frame clones, not every one. The sample has 600 to 950 clones; 90% are singletons. Material: tumor tissue. These receptors were collected from an adult with diffuse large B cell lymphoma.

V and J are TRBV7-2 and TRBJ2-2, with 7 bases matching TRBD2. Germline values: CDR1 SGHTA, CDR2 FQGNSA. The trim removed 5 bases at V and 3 bases at J, leaving 9 bases unmatched. This CDR3 is 16 amino acids long. DNA of the CDR3: TGTGCCAGCAGCCGGAAAGTAGCGGGCTACACCGGGGAGCTGTTTTTT. Translated: CASSRKVAGYTGELFF.

The chain couples TRBV20-1 to TRBJ1-2; D remains unclear. Germline V gives CDR1 DFQATT, CDR2 SNEGSKA (reference sequence). Trimming shortened V by 3 bases and J by 8 bases, and 7 bases separated the two germline ends. The CDR3 is 10 residues long. The CDR3 coding sequence is TGCAGTGCTAGGGTCGGGGGCTACACCTTC. Translating gives CSARVGGYTF.

Note on this clone: The sample contains more than one DNA sequence encoding this CDR3. The CDR3 DNA sequence: TGTGCCAGCAGCCAACTCCCAGGGGAGACCCAGTACTTC. Translated: CASSQLPGETQYF. The rearrangement joins TRBV14 to TRBJ2-5; possibly TRBD1 for D (5 bases). This CDR3 contains 13 residues. The V gene lost 2 bases and the J gene lost 5 bases, with 9 bases spanning the gap. Germline values: CDR1 SGHDN, CDR2 FVKESK. Combining the CDR3 with reference TRBV14 and TRBJ2-5 gives the whole variable domain EAGVTQFPSHSVIEKGQTVTLRCDPISGHDNLYWYRRVMGKEIKFLLHFVKESKQDESGMPNNRFLAERTGGTYSTLKVQPAELEDSGVYFCASSQLPGETQYFGPGTRLLVL.

The chain joins TRBV13 to TRBJ1-3; maybe TRBD1 (5 bases). Germline V lookup: CDR1 PRHDT, CDR2 FYEKMQ (reference sequence). The CDR3 contains 16 residues. V was trimmed by 2 bases and J by 0 bases, leaving 11 bases between them. The CDR3 bases are TGTGCCAGCAGCTTAATTAGGGGTATCTCTGGAAACACCATATATTTT. As protein: CASSLIRGISGNTIYF.

In its sample, this clone was seen once. The rearrangement uses TRBV6-6 and TRBJ2-5, with D possibly matching TRBD1 (5 bases). Germline CDR1 reads MNHNY; CDR2 reads SVGAGI (reference sequence). CDR3 length equals 16 residues. The V and J ends lost 1 base and 5 bases respectively, with 17 bases between them. Here the CDR3 reads CASSYYAGQLGETQYF. The CDR3 DNA sequence: TGTGCCAGCAGTTACTACGCAGGGCAGCTTGGGGAGACCCAGTACTTC.

V and J are TRBV5-4 and TRBJ2-7, with D possibly matching TRBD2 (6 bases). With 1 base removed from V and 0 bases from J, the gap between germline ends came to 8 bases. Germline V gene lookup returns CDR1 SGHNT and CDR2 YYREEE (reference sequence). The CDR3 totals 14 residues. CDR3 sequence: CASSLHGSSYEQYF. The CDR3 DNA reads as TGTGCCAGCAGCTTGCACGGGAGCTCCTACGAGCAGTACTTC.

The chain is built from TRBV4-3 and TRBJ2-2, with D hard to call. Germline CDR1 reads LGHNA; CDR2 reads YSLEER. V lost 0 bases, J lost 6 bases, and 8 bases lay in between. This CDR3 is built from 14 residues. CDR3 protein: CASSQDRRAGELFF. DNA for the CDR3: TGCGCCAGCAGCCAAGATAGGAGAGCCGGGGAGCTGTTTTTT.

V and J are TRBV7-9 and TRBJ2-3, with 8 bases identical to TRBD1. CDR3 size: 17 residues. The junction had 13 bases not matched to a gene; V was cut back by 4 bases and J by 4 bases. Per the germline V gene, CDR1 is SEHNR and CDR2 is FQNEAQ (reference sequence). CDR3 in DNA: TGTGCCAGCAGCTCTTCATCTTCAGACAGGGGCGCAGATACGCAGTATTTT. This translates into CASSSSSSDRGADTQYF.

The chain joins TRBV11-2 to TRBJ2-7; no clear D. Germline values: CDR1 SGHAT, CDR2 FQNNGV. V lost 0 bases and J lost 0, with 6 bases in between. The length of the CDR3 is 14 residues. CDR3 coding DNA: TGTGCCAGCAGCTTAGAATTCTCCTCCTACGAGCAGTACTTC. As protein: CASSLEFSSYEQYF.